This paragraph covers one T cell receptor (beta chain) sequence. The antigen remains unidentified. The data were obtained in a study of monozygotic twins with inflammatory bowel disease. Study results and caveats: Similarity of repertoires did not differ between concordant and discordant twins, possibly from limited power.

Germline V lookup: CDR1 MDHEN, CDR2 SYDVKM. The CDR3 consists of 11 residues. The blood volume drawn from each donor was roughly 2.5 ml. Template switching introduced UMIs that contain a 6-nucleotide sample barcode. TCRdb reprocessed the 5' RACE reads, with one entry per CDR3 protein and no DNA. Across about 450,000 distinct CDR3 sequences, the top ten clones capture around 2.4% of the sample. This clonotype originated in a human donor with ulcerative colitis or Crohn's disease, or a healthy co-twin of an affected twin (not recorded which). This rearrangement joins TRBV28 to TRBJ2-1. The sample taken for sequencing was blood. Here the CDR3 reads CASNSIYEQFF.